A selection of T cell receptor beta chains follows, all from one sample in a study of cytomegalovirus exposure and HLA in healthy donors. TCRdb's table, derived via immunoSEQ multiplex PCR, lists solely in-frame clones and lacks some. The sample lists under 200,000 clones; about 80% were seen once. The sample comprised PBMCs. Source of these receptors: a man aged 25 to 45 in good health and CMV-seronegative. Both conserved end residues are part of each CDR3. D genes are given only for firm matches. Clone size appears in some rows only: once, few, many, or a class for an expanded clone.

d_gene: NA
abundance: few
v_gene: TRBV30
j_gene: TRBJ2-6
CDR3nt: TGTGCCGGTGGGGGGGCCTGGGCCAACGTCCTGACTTTC
CDR3aa: CAGGGAWANVLTF

d_gene: NA
abundance: once
v_gene: TRBV20-1
j_gene: TRBJ2-5
CDR3nt: TGCAGTGCGGGACTCCAAGAGACCCAGTACTTC
CDR3aa: CSAGLQETQYF

d_gene: TRBD1
abundance: NA
v_gene: TRBV7-9
j_gene: TRBJ2-6
CDR3nt: TGTGCCAGCAGCTCTGACAGGGGTGGGTCTGGGGCCAACGTCCTGACTTTC
CDR3aa: CASSSDRGGSGANVLTF

d_gene: TRBD1
abundance: NA
v_gene: TRBV10-3
j_gene: TRBJ2-7
CDR3nt: TGTGCCATCAGTGATCTAGGGACAGGAGCCTACGAGCAGTACTTC
CDR3aa: CAISDLGTGAYEQYF

d_gene: NA
abundance: NA
v_gene: TRBV18
j_gene: TRBJ2-3
CDR3nt: TGTGCCAGCTCACCGAGGTCCTTTAGCACAGATACGCAGTATTTT
CDR3aa: CASSPRSFSTDTQYF

d_gene: TRBD2
abundance: few
v_gene: TRBV27
j_gene: TRBJ2-3
CDR3nt: TGTGCCAGCAGTCAGACTAGCGGGAGGGCCGGAGATACGCAGTATTTT
CDR3aa: CASSQTSGRAGDTQYF

d_gene: NA
abundance: once
v_gene: TRBV27
j_gene: TRBJ2-3
CDR3nt: TGTGCCAGCAGTTTTTTGGGCCCAGATACGCAGTATTTT
CDR3aa: CASSFLGPDTQYF

d_gene: TRBD1
abundance: NA
v_gene: TRBV27
j_gene: TRBJ1-5
CDR3nt: TGTGCCAGCAGCCAGGACAGGGCTAATCAGCCCCAGCATTTT
CDR3aa: CASSQDRANQPQHF

d_gene: TRBD2
abundance: NA
v_gene: TRBV5-1
j_gene: TRBJ2-3
CDR3nt: TGCGCCAGCAGCTACCTAGCGGGAAAGAGCACAGATACGCAGTATTTT
CDR3aa: CASSYLAGKSTDTQYF

d_gene: TRBD1
abundance: NA
v_gene: TRBV2
j_gene: TRBJ1-2
CDR3nt: TGTGCCAGCAGTGGGACCGGGACAGATTTTTATGGCTACACCTTC
CDR3aa: CASSGTGTDFYGYTF

d_gene: TRBD2
abundance: NA
v_gene: TRBV10-1
j_gene: TRBJ2-3
CDR3nt: TGCGCCCGACCGGGAGGGGATACGCAGTATTTT
CDR3aa: CARPGGDTQYF

d_gene: NA
abundance: few
v_gene: TRBV9
j_gene: TRBJ2-6
CDR3nt: TGTGCCAGCAGCCCGAGGTTAGGGGCCAACGTCCTGACTTTC
CDR3aa: CASSPRLGANVLTF

d_gene: TRBD2
abundance: NA
v_gene: TRBV5-1
j_gene: TRBJ2-7
CDR3nt: TGCGCCAGCAACGAGCGGGAGTTAAGTGAGCAGTACTTC
CDR3aa: CASNERELSEQYF

d_gene: TRBD1
abundance: NA
v_gene: TRBV4-1
j_gene: TRBJ1-4
CDR3nt: TGCGCCAGCAGCGCATCCGGGACAGGGGATGAAAAACTGTTTTTT
CDR3aa: CASSASGTGDEKLFF

d_gene: TRBD2
abundance: NA
v_gene: TRBV7-3
j_gene: TRBJ2-2
CDR3nt: TGTGCCAGCAGCCCGCGGACTAGCGGGAGTAGGGGCACCGGGGAGCTGTTTTTT
CDR3aa: CASSPRTSGSRGTGELFF

d_gene: NA
abundance: NA
v_gene: TRBV14
j_gene: TRBJ2-7
CDR3nt: TGTGCCAGCAGCCTCACATCCTACGAGCAGTACTTC
CDR3aa: CASSLTSYEQYF

d_gene: NA
abundance: NA
v_gene: TRBV7-3
j_gene: TRBJ2-7
CDR3nt: TGTGCCAGCAGCTTAACTAACGAGCAGTACTTC
CDR3aa: CASSLTNEQYF

d_gene: TRBD1
abundance: NA
v_gene: TRBV10-1
j_gene: TRBJ2-7
CDR3nt: TGCGCCAGCAGTGAGGGACAGGGAATCAACGAGCAGTACTTC
CDR3aa: CASSEGQGINEQYF

d_gene: TRBD1
abundance: NA
v_gene: TRBV13
j_gene: TRBJ1-3
CDR3nt: TGTGCCAGCAGCCACGATACAGGGGGCCTTGACACCATATATTTT
CDR3aa: CASSHDTGGLDTIYF

d_gene: NA
abundance: NA
v_gene: TRBV5-1
j_gene: TRBJ2-1
CDR3nt: TGCGCCAGCAGCATCCACAGCGGCAACTCCAAAAATGAGCAGTTCTTC
CDR3aa: CASSIHSGNSKNEQFF

d_gene: NA
abundance: few
v_gene: TRBV19
j_gene: TRBJ1-2
CDR3nt: TGTGCCAGTACCTCCTCGACAGAAATTAACTATGGCTACACCTTC
CDR3aa: CASTSSTEINYGYTF

d_gene: TRBD1
abundance: once
v_gene: TRBV7-9
j_gene: TRBJ2-5
CDR3nt: TGTGCCAGCAGCCCAGGAGGGACAGGGGGCAGTGAGACCCAGTACTTC
CDR3aa: CASSPGGTGGSETQYF

d_gene: NA
abundance: NA
v_gene: TRBV23-1
j_gene: TRBJ2-6
CDR3nt: TGCGCCAGCAGTCAATCGGGGCCGTTCTCTGGGGCCAACGTCCTGACTTTC
CDR3aa: CASSQSGPFSGANVLTF

d_gene: TRBD2
abundance: few
v_gene: TRBV2
j_gene: TRBJ2-2
CDR3nt: TGTGCCAGCAGTGGACTAGCCGCAAGGGACGGGGAGCTGTTTTTT
CDR3aa: CASSGLAARDGELFF

d_gene: TRBD1
abundance: NA
v_gene: TRBV5-5
j_gene: TRBJ2-7
CDR3nt: TGTGCCAGCAGCTTGGCCCGGACAGGCGTGAACGAGCAGTACTTC
CDR3aa: CASSLARTGVNEQYF

d_gene: NA
abundance: once
v_gene: TRBV7-9
j_gene: TRBJ2-7
CDR3nt: TGTGCCAGCAGCCCCCCGGGGGTCTACCCGGAGCAGTACTTC
CDR3aa: CASSPPGVYPEQYF

d_gene: TRBD1
abundance: NA
v_gene: TRBV7-2
j_gene: TRBJ2-1
CDR3nt: TGTGCCAGCAGCTTAGAAGGGGCAGGGGGCTCAGGTGAGCAGTTCTTC
CDR3aa: CASSLEGAGGSGEQFF